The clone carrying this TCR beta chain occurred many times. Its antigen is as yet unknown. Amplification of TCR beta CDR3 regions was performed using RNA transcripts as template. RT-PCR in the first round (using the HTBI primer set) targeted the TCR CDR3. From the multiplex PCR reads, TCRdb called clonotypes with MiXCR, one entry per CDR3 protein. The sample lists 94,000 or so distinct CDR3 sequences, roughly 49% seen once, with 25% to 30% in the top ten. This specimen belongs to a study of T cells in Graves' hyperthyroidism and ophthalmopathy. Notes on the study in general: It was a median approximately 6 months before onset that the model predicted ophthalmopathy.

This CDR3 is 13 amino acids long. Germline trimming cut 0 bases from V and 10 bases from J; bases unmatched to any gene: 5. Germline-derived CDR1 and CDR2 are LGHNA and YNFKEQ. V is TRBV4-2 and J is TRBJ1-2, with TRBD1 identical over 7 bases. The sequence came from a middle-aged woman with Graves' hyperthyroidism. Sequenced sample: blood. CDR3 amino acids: CASSQDGGQLYTF. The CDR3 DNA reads TGTGCCAGCAGCCAAGATGGGGGACAGCTCTACACCTTC.